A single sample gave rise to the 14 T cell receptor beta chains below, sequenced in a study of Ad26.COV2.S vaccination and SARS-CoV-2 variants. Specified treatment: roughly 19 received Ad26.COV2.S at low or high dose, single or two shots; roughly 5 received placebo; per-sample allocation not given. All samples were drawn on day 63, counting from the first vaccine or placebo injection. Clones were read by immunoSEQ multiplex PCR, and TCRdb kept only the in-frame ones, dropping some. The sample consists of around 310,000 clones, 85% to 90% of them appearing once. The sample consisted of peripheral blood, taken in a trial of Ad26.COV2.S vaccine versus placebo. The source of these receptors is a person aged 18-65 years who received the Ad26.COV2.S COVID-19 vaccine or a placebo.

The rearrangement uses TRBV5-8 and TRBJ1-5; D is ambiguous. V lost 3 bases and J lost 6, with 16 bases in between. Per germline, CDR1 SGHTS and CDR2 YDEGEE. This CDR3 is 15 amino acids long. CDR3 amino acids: CASSSRGVRVQPQHF. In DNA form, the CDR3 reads TGTGCCAGCAGCTCCCGGGGTGTCCGGGTTCAGCCCCAGCATTTT.

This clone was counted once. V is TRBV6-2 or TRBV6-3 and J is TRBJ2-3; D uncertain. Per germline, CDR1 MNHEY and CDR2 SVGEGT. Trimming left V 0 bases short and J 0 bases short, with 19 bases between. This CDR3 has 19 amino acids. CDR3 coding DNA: TGTGCCAGCAGTTACTCGACTCGTTGGAGTCCCTCTAGCACAGATACGCAGTATTTT. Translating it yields CASSYSTRWSPSSTDTQYF.

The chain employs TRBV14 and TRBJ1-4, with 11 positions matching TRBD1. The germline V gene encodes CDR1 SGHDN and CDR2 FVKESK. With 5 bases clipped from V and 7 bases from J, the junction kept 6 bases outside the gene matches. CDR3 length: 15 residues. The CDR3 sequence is CASSGRDRGFEKLFF. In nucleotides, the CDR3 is TGTGCCAGCAGCGGCCGGGACAGGGGGTTTGAAAAACTGTTTTTT.

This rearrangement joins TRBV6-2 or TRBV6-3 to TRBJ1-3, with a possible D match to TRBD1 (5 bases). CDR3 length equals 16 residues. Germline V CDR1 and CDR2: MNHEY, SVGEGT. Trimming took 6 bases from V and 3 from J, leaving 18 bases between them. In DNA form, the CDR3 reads TGTGCCAGCAGCTCTCCGGGACCCAGTCTTGGAAACACCATATATTTT. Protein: CASSSPGPSLGNTIYF.

The chain's CDR3 is CASSCDPLQEGNTIYF. In DNA form, the CDR3 reads TGTGCCAGCAGTTGCGATCCGCTCCAAGAAGGAAACACCATATATTTT. V gene TRBV27 combines with J gene TRBJ1-3; no clear D. CDR3 length: 16 residues. The V end lost 4 bases, the J end lost 4 bases, and 17 bases lay between the germline ends. The germline gives CDR1 MNHEY, CDR2 SMNVEV (reference sequence).

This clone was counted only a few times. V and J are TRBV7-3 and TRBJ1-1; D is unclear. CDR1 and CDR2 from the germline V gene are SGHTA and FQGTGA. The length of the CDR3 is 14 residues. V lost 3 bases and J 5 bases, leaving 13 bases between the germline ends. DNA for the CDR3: TGTGCCAGCAGCTTTAACCCTACCCTAACTGAAGCTTTCTTT. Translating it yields CASSFNPTLTEAFF.

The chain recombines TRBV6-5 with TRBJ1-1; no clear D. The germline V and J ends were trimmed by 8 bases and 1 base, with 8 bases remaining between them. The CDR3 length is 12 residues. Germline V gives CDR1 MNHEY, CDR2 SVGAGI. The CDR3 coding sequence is TGTGCCAGCGAAGGCACGAACACTGAAGCTTTCTTT. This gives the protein CASEGTNTEAFF.

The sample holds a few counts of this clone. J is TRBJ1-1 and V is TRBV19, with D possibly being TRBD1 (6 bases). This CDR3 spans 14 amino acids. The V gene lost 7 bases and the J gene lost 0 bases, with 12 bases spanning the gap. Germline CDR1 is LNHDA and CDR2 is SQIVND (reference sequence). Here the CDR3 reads CASIRTDVNTEAFF. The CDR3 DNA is TGTGCCAGTATTAGGACAGACGTGAACACTGAAGCTTTCTTT.

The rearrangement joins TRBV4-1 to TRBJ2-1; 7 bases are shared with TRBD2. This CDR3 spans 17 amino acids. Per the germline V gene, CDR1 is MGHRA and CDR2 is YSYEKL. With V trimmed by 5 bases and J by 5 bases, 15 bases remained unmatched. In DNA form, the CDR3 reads TGCGCCAGCAGCTACCCTCAGCGGGATTATATACACAATGAGCAGTTCTTC. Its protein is CASSYPQRDYIHNEQFF.

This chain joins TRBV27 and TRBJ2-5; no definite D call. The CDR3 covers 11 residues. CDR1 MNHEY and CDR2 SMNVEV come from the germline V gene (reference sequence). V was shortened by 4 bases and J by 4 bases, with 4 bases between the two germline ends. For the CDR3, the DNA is TGTGCCAGCAGTTGGGGAGAGACCCAGTACTTC. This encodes CASSWGETQYF.

For the CDR3, the DNA is TGTGCCAGCAGTTTATTAGCTAGCGGGAGCCATGAGCAGTTCTTC. This codes for CASSLLASGSHEQFF. The chain joins TRBV28 to TRBJ2-1, with 10 nucleotides matching TRBD2. The CDR3 consists of 15 residues. V lost 1 base and J lost 8; bases outside the gene matches: 5. The germline V gene encodes CDR1 MDHEN and CDR2 SYDVKM.

CDR3 sequence: CASSSTVGNTEAFF. Here the CDR3 DNA reads TGCGCCAGCAGCAGCACAGTGGGAAACACTGAAGCTTTCTTT. The chain carries TRBV5-1 and TRBJ1-1; D call uncertain. This CDR3 has 14 amino acids. V lost 4 bases to trimming and J lost 2 bases, with 12 bases between them. Germline V CDR1 and CDR2: SGHRS, YFSETQ.

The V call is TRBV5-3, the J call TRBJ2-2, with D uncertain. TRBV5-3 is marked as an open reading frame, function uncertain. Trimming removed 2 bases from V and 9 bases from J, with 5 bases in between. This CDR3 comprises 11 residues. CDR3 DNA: TGTGCCAGAAGCTTTCTCTGGGAGCTGTTTTTT. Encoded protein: CARSFLWELFF.

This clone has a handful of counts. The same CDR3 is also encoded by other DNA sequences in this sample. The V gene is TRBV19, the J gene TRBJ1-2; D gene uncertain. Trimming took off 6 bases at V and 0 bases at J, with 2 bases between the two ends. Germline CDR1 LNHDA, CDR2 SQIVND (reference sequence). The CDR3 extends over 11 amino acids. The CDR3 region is CASRTNYGYTF. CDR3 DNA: TGTGCCAGTAGGACTAACTATGGCTACACCTTC.